The rows below give T cell receptor beta chains drawn from one sample of a study of T-cell memory formation after mild COVID-19. TCRdb re-called the 5' RACE reads through MiXCR, storing one row per CDR3 protein. The sample contains about 560,000 distinct CDR3 sequences, roughly 17% of which appear only once. The sample consisted of PBMCs or a T cell subset sorted from them (not recorded which). The receptors derive from an adult woman who had mild COVID-19 (a few samples of this study predate the infection). Cell type and time point are not known. Each CDR3 is given with its conserved first and last residue. The order of the fields is J gene, D gene, CDR3 length, V gene, clone size, CDR3 DNA, CDR3 protein. A D gene is named only where the DNA matches it firmly. Where a row states a size, it is once, few, many or the class of an expanded clone; other rows omit it.

J gene: TRBJ1-5
D gene: -
CDR3 length: 14
V gene: TRBV10-3
clone size: -
CDR3 DNA: TGTGCCATCAGGGAGACTCATAGCAATCAGCCCCAGCATTTT
CDR3 protein: CAIRETHSNQPQHF

J gene: TRBJ1-3
D gene: TRBD1
CDR3 length: 15
V gene: TRBV9
clone size: few
CDR3 DNA: TGTGCCAGCAGTTGGGGACAGGGGGTTGGAAACACCATATATTTT
CDR3 protein: CASSWGQGVGNTIYF

J gene: TRBJ1-1
D gene: -
CDR3 length: 13
V gene: TRBV12-3/TRBV12-4
clone size: few
CDR3 DNA: TGTGCCAGCAGCCTCCCCCCTAGCAGAGCAGCTTTCTTT
CDR3 protein: CASSLPPSRAAFF

J gene: TRBJ2-3
D gene: -
CDR3 length: 15
V gene: TRBV6-5
clone size: few
CDR3 DNA: TGTGCCAGCAGTTATGGCGCGGAACGCACAGATACGCAGTATTTT
CDR3 protein: CASSYGAERTDTQYF

J gene: TRBJ2-2
D gene: TRBD1
CDR3 length: 16
V gene: TRBV6-5
clone size: few
CDR3 DNA: TGTGCCAGCAGCCCTCCGGGGACAGGGAACACCGGGGAGCTGTTTTTT
CDR3 protein: CASSPPGTGNTGELFF

J gene: TRBJ2-3
D gene: TRBD2
CDR3 length: 17
V gene: TRBV4-1
clone size: few
CDR3 DNA: TGCGCCAGCAGCCAAGATATAGCGGGGGACCTCACAGATACGCAGTATTTT
CDR3 protein: CASSQDIAGDLTDTQYF

J gene: TRBJ2-1
D gene: TRBD2
CDR3 length: 15
V gene: TRBV12-3/TRBV12-4
clone size: -
CDR3 DNA: TGTGCCAGCAGTATTAGCGGGAGGGCCGTCAATGAGCAGTTCTTC
CDR3 protein: CASSISGRAVNEQFF

J gene: TRBJ1-1
D gene: -
CDR3 length: 13
V gene: TRBV6-2/TRBV6-3
clone size: -
CDR3 DNA: TGTGCCAGCAGTTGGACGTTTACTGGGGAAGCTTTCTTT
CDR3 protein: CASSWTFTGEAFF

J gene: TRBJ1-6
D gene: -
CDR3 length: 17
V gene: TRBV27
clone size: few
CDR3 DNA: TGTGCCAGCAGTCCCTGGTTACTAGGACTCAATAATTCACCCCTCCACTTT
CDR3 protein: CASSPWLLGLNNSPLHF

J gene: TRBJ2-7
D gene: -
CDR3 length: 12
V gene: TRBV2
clone size: -
CDR3 DNA: TGTGCCAGCACCCCACAGACCTACGAGCAGTACTTC
CDR3 protein: CASTPQTYEQYF

J gene: TRBJ2-5
D gene: TRBD1
CDR3 length: 16
V gene: TRBV7-2
clone size: -
CDR3 DNA: TGTGCCAGCAGCTTTAGGACAGGGGGATCCGAAGAGACCCAGTACTTC
CDR3 protein: CASSFRTGGSEETQYF

J gene: TRBJ2-2
D gene: -
CDR3 length: 16
V gene: TRBV7-2
clone size: few
CDR3 DNA: TGTGCCAGCAGCAAGGGGGGTCTGGGGGCCACCGGGGAGCTGTTTTTT
CDR3 protein: CASSKGGLGATGELFF

J gene: TRBJ2-7
D gene: TRBD2
CDR3 length: 13
V gene: TRBV7-2
clone size: many
CDR3 DNA: TGTGCCAGCAGCCTGGCTCCGGGGGAGGGGCAGTACTTC
CDR3 protein: CASSLAPGEGQYF

J gene: TRBJ2-3
D gene: -
CDR3 length: 14
V gene: TRBV24-1
clone size: -
CDR3 DNA: TGTGCCACCAGTGATCCCTCTAGCACAGATACGCAGTATTTT
CDR3 protein: CATSDPSSTDTQYF

J gene: TRBJ1-5
D gene: TRBD1
CDR3 length: 14
V gene: TRBV6-1
clone size: few
CDR3 DNA: TGTGCCAGCAGGGATAGACAGGGCGGTCAGCCCCAGCATTTT
CDR3 protein: CASRDRQGGQPQHF

J gene: TRBJ1-1
D gene: TRBD1
CDR3 length: 14
V gene: TRBV5-1
clone size: -
CDR3 DNA: TGCGCCAGCAGGGGGACAGGAACGAACACTGAAGCTTTCTTT
CDR3 protein: CASRGTGTNTEAFF

J gene: TRBJ1-1
D gene: -
CDR3 length: 15
V gene: TRBV12-3/TRBV12-4
clone size: -
CDR3 DNA: TGTGCCAGCAGTTTCTTAGGATCTCGGAACACTGAAGCTTTCTTT
CDR3 protein: CASSFLGSRNTEAFF

J gene: TRBJ1-1
D gene: -
CDR3 length: 11
V gene: TRBV20-1
clone size: -
CDR3 DNA: TGCAGTGCTTCACAGGGATACGGAGCTTTCTTT
CDR3 protein: CSASQGYGAFF

J gene: TRBJ2-3
D gene: TRBD1
CDR3 length: 16
V gene: TRBV24-1
clone size: -
CDR3 DNA: TGTGCCACCAGTGGACAGGGGAGTCTCCGGACAGATACGCAGTATTTT
CDR3 protein: CATSGQGSLRTDTQYF

J gene: TRBJ2-7
D gene: -
CDR3 length: 17
V gene: TRBV11-2
clone size: -
CDR3 DNA: TGTGCCAGCAGCTTAGATACGGTTGGGGCCGGACCCCACGAGCAGTACTTC
CDR3 protein: CASSLDTVGAGPHEQYF

J gene: TRBJ2-2
D gene: -
CDR3 length: 16
V gene: TRBV24-1
clone size: few
CDR3 DNA: TGTGCCACCAGTGACCCGAGGATCAGGGGCACCGGGGAGCTGTTTTTT
CDR3 protein: CATSDPRIRGTGELFF

J gene: TRBJ2-7
D gene: -
CDR3 length: 13
V gene: TRBV6-2/TRBV6-3
clone size: few
CDR3 DNA: TGTGCCAGCAGATCTGACCCACCGTACGAGCAGTACTTC
CDR3 protein: CASRSDPPYEQYF

J gene: TRBJ2-1
D gene: TRBD1
CDR3 length: 16
V gene: TRBV12-3/TRBV12-4
clone size: few
CDR3 DNA: TGTGCCAGCAGTGGACCCGGGACAGGGACCAACAATGAGCAGTTCTTC
CDR3 protein: CASSGPGTGTNNEQFF

J gene: TRBJ1-1
D gene: TRBD1
CDR3 length: 17
V gene: TRBV12-3/TRBV12-4
clone size: -
CDR3 DNA: TGTGCCAGCAGTCCTCCCGGGACAGGGAATATGAACACTGAAGCTTTCTTT
CDR3 protein: CASSPPGTGNMNTEAFF